This T cell receptor beta chain was identified in a study of blood T cell repertoires in COVID-19. The overall study: Collection of acute and convalescent COVID-19 samples took place in the United States, Italy and Spain. Sample material is recorded as cDNA or gDNA derived from T cells, B-cell-depleted T cells, or PBMCs.

This CDR3 comprises 12 residues. The V and J ends lost 7 bases and 5 bases respectively, with 11 bases between them. CDR1 is ENHRY, CDR2 SYGVKD, per germline. In the authors' methods: Amplification of reference gene primers provided the estimated nucleated cell counts. The assay was immunoSEQ multiplex PCR, and TCRdb's table has in-frame clones only and misses some. The V and J calls and clone size are taken from that table; D and trimming were inferred from the DNA. This sample yields about 290,000 clones, of which 85% are seen a single time; around 3.7% belongs to the top ten. This clonotype was obtained from a woman between 45 and 65 years old with active or convalescent COVID-19. The sample taken for sequencing was peripheral blood. The chain uses TRBV10-3 and TRBJ1-1; TRBD1 is a possible D gene (5 bases). The CDR3: CAITSGGTEAFF. The DNA of the CDR3 is TGTGCCATCACCTCGGGGGGGACTGAAGCTTTCTTT.